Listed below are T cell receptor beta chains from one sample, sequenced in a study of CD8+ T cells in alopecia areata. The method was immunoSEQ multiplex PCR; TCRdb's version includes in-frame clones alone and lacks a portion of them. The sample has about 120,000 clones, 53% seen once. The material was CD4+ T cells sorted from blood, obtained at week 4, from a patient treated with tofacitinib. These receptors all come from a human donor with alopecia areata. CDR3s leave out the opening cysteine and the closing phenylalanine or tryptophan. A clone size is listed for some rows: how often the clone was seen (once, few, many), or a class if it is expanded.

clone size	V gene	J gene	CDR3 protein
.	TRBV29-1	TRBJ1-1	SVRAGKIVTEAF
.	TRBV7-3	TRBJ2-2	ASSLDGAGELF
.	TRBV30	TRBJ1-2	AWSGQQNYGYT
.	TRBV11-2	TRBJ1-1	ASSLRVNTEAF
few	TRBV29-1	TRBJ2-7	SALERGASYEQY
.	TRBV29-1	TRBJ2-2	SVFKGSTGELF
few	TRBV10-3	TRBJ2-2	AISDPRGNGELF
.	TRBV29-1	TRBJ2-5	SVDKFQETQY
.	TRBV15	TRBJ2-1	ATSRDRHSSYNEQF
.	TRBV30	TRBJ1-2	AWTYTGNGYT
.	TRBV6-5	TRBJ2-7	ASSQLPEQY
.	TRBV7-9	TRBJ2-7	ASSFYPGGYEQY
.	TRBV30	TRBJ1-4	AWSRDSSEKLF
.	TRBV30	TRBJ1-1	ASQTGVNTEAF
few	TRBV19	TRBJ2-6	ASSAAGTALPGANVLT
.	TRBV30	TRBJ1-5	AWSNGGYQPQH
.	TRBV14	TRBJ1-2	ASSQVQGVGYT
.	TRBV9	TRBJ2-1	ASSPRRDPPSYNEQF
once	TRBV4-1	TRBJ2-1	ASRGRGGLYNEQF
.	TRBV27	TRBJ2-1	ASSLFGYNEQF
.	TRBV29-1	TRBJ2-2	SAGGRANTGELF
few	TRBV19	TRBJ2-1	ASNPGIYNEQF
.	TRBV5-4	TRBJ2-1	ASSLWSGTNEQF
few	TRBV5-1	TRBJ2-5	ASSLVGTQGETQY
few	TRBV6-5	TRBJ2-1	ASTGAGGLNEQF
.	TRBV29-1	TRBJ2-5	SVGTGAVETQY
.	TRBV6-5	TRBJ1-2	ASSSIYRDNYGYT
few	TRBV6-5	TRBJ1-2	ASSYRANYGYT
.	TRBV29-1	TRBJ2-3	SVERQTLGTQY
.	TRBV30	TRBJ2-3	AWSLPLADTQY
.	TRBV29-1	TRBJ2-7	SVAGRLAGKEQY
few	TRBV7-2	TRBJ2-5	ASRKDPTRETQY
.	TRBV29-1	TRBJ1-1	SVAGAF
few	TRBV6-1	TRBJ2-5	ASSSGTSGRTQY
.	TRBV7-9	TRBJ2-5	ASSWGQETQY
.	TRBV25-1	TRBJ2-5	ASSHRRDRGQETQY
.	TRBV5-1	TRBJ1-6	ASSWGQGGRNSPLH
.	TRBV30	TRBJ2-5	AWSRGGVRETQY
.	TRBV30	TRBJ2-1	AWSAVIQGEQF
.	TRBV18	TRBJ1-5	ASSPGRDQPQH
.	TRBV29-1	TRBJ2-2	SVDGGRVTGELF
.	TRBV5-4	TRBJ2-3	ASRPRFGGADTQY
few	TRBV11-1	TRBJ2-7	ASSKTGTSDYEQY
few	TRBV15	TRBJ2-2	ATSGQPNTGELF
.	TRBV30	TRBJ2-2	AWSPGWDGGELF
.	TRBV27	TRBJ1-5	ASSDGRLTAQH